Sequencing of this T cell receptor (beta chain) was carried out in a study of cytotoxic CD8 clonotypes in ibrutinib-treated CLL. General study findings and limits: Higher clonality was seen at ibrutinib response and a return toward baseline at progression. The study found public clonotypes uncommon, contracting or stable on treatment.

Trimming took off 4 bases at V and 3 bases at J, with 12 bases between the two ends. CDR1 and CDR2 (germline): SGHTA, FQGNSA. CDR3 length: 14 amino acids. Comment on this clone: No antigen is known for it.

A 1 in 200,000 to 1 in 1 million T cell depth was the sequencing target. Here immunoSEQ multiplex PCR was the method, and the copy in TCRdb shows in-frame clones only, minus some. The sample lists some 300,000 clones; 80% were seen once. The clonotype originates from a human donor with chronic lymphocytic leukemia. The rearrangement links TRBV7-2 to TRBJ1-2; possible D gene TRBD1, 5 bases. The sequencing here drew on PBMCs, taken before ibrutinib treatment. The CDR3 nucleotides are TGTGCCAGCAGCTCTGCGGGACGGTACTATGGCTACACCTTC. Residues: CASSSAGRYYGYTF.